These 29 T cell receptor beta chains were sequenced from one sample in a study of cytomegalovirus exposure and HLA in healthy donors. Amplification used 60 Vbeta primers and 13 Jbeta primers. TCRdb keeps only in-frame clones here, not all; method: immunoSEQ multiplex PCR. The table lists roughly 120,000 clones, around 64% of them singletons. The sequencing sample was made of PBMCs. The source is a man aged 25 to 40 in good health and CMV-seropositive.

The chain links TRBV7-6 to TRBJ2-3, with 12 positions matching TRBD1. The germline V gene encodes CDR1 SGHVS and CDR2 FNYEAQ. CDR3 length: 16 residues. Trimming removed 0 bases from V and 4 bases from J; junction bases left unmatched: 2. The CDR3 bases are TGTGCCAGCAGCTTAGCGGGGACAGGGGGCGCAGATACGCAGTATTTT. Residues: CASSLAGTGGADTQYF.

The sample holds one count of this clone. V is TRBV15 and J is TRBJ2-5; 12 bases align to TRBD1. The germline CDR1 and CDR2 sequences are LNHNV and YYDKDF (reference sequence). The CDR3 has 17 residues. Germline trimming cut 1 base from V and 0 bases from J; bases unmatched to any gene: 3. CDR3 sequence (DNA): TGTGCCACCAGCAGAGGGGGACAGGGGGCAAACCAAGAGACCCAGTACTTC. Translated, it gives CATSRGGQGANQETQYF.

The gene calls are TRBV7-2 and TRBJ1-5, with D tentatively TRBD1 (5 bases). V was clipped by 6 bases and J by 4 bases, with 10 bases between them. The CDR3 runs to 13 residues. Germline CDR1 and CDR2: SGHTA and FQGNSA. The CDR3 sequence: CASSTQVNQPQHF. CDR3 coding DNA: TGTGCCAGCAGTACACAGGTGAATCAGCCCCAGCATTTT.

This rearrangement joins TRBV11-2 to TRBJ1-2, with D uncertain. Trimming took off 0 bases at V and 4 bases at J, with 15 bases between the two ends. This CDR3 spans 16 amino acids. The germline V gene has CDR1 SGHAT and CDR2 FQNNGV. The CDR3 sequence: CASSLDRGGLGYGYTF. In nucleotides, the CDR3 is TGTGCCAGCAGCTTAGATCGGGGAGGGTTGGGCTATGGCTACACCTTC. The variable domain in full, completed from reference TRBV11-2 and TRBJ1-2, reads EAGVAQSPRYKIIEKRQSVAFWCNPISGHATLYWYQQILGQGPKLLIQFQNNGVVDDSQLPKDRFSAERLKGVDSTLKIQPAKLEDSAVYLCASSLDRGGLGYGYTFGSGTRLTVV.

This clone appeared a few times. This chain connects TRBV11-2 to TRBJ2-5, with D possibly TRBD2 on 6 matching bases. Germline V gene data show CDR1 as SGHAT and CDR2 as FQNNGV. This CDR3 is 14 amino acids long. Trimming took off 5 bases at V and 2 bases at J, with 12 bases between the two ends. CDR3 sequence reads: CASSRDSPQETQYF. DNA of the CDR3: TGTGCCAGCAGCCGGGACTCCCCTCAAGAGACCCAGTACTTC.

The chain employs TRBV10-1 and TRBJ2-1; 9 nucleotides line up with TRBD2. The germline V gene has CDR1 WNHNN and CDR2 SYGVQD (reference sequence). This CDR3 comprises 17 residues. V was pared by 0 bases and J by 2 bases, with 5 bases of the junction left unmatched. DNA for the CDR3: TGCGCCAGCAGTGAGTCGAGCGGGGGGCACCCCTACAATGAGCAGTTCTTC. It codes for CASSESSGGHPYNEQFF.

DNA of the CDR3: TGTGCCAGCAGCCCCGGGACAGGGAGGGAAAACGAGCAGTACTTC. Residues: CASSPGTGRENEQYF. V and J are TRBV7-9 and TRBJ2-5, with 9 bases fitting TRBD1. The DNA end is more similar to TRBJ2-7, so the J call may be wrong. The germline gives CDR1 SEHNR, CDR2 FQNEAQ (reference sequence). The CDR3 has 15 amino acids.

V and J are TRBV6-5 and TRBJ1-1; D not certain. V gave up 2 bases and J gave up 3 bases, with 7 bases separating them. The CDR3 is made up of 13 amino acids. CDR1 MNHEY and CDR2 SVGAGI come from the germline V gene. For the CDR3, the DNA is TGTGCCAGCAGTTACGAAGGAGACACTGAAGCTTTCTTT. This encodes CASSYEGDTEAFF.

This chain uses TRBV7-2 with TRBJ2-5; 10 bases fit TRBD2. The CDR3 loop spans 17 amino acids. Per germline, CDR1 SGHTA and CDR2 FQGNSA. V trimming: 4 bases; J trimming: 5 bases; junction bases outside the gene matches: 13. The chain's CDR3 is CASSSSISGRYRETQYF. In nucleotides, the CDR3 is TGTGCCAGCAGCTCCTCTATTAGCGGGAGGTACCGGGAGACCCAGTACTTC.

This clone turned up a few times. V gene TRBV19 combines with J gene TRBJ2-3; 10 nucleotides align to TRBD2. V dropped 7 bases and J dropped 4; count of bases not matched to a gene: 8. The CDR3 runs to 15 residues. From germline, CDR1 is LNHDA and CDR2 SQIVND (reference sequence). The CDR3 is CASMPSGRAADTQYF. DNA of the CDR3: TGTGCCAGTATGCCTAGCGGGAGAGCCGCAGATACGCAGTATTTT.

This clone was detected a few times. This chain connects TRBV7-8 to TRBJ2-1, with TRBD1 matching over 7 bases. Germline assignment: CDR1 SGHVS and CDR2 FQNEAQ. With 5 bases clipped from V and 7 bases from J, the junction kept 11 bases outside the gene matches. The CDR3 has 15 residues. DNA for the CDR3: TGTGCCAGCAGCCCTCAGACAGGGACGAGGAATGAGCAGTTCTTC. It specifies CASSPQTGTRNEQFF.

This clone was observed a handful of times. V and J are TRBV15 and TRBJ1-2; D possibly corresponds to TRBD1 (5 bases). Trimming pared 8 bases from V and 1 base from J, leaving 17 bases between. Per the germline V gene, CDR1 is LNHNV and CDR2 is YYDKDF (reference sequence). This CDR3 comprises 15 residues. Here the CDR3 DNA reads TGTGCCACCGGGAATGTACCAGGACATAACTATGGCTACACCTTC. The encoded protein is CATGNVPGHNYGYTF.

The chain has TRBV27 and TRBJ1-2; tentatively, D is TRBD1 (5 bases). This CDR3 contains 14 residues. Germline V gene sequence: CDR1 MNHEY, CDR2 SMNVEV (reference sequence). The germline V and J ends were trimmed by 2 bases and 5 bases, with 12 bases remaining between them. The CDR3, as DNA: TGTGCCAGCAGTTTAAGGGTAGGGGTTTATGGCTACACCTTC. Translated, it gives CASSLRVGVYGYTF.

This rearrangement joins TRBV5-1 to TRBJ2-3; TRBD2 agrees at 8 bases. V was pared by 0 bases and J by 5 bases, with 8 bases of the junction left unmatched. The CDR3 is 16 amino acids. Germline values: CDR1 SGHRS, CDR2 YFSETQ. The CDR3 sequence is CASSLAVREGRDTQYF. The CDR3 DNA is TGCGCCAGCAGCTTGGCCGTACGGGAGGGCCGAGATACGCAGTATTTT. The full variable domain, with the rest looked up from reference TRBV5-1 and TRBJ2-3, is KAGVTQTPRYLIKTRGQQVTLSCSPISGHRSVSWYQQTPGQGLQFLFEYFSETQRNKGNFPGRFSGRQFSNSRSEMNVSTLELGDSALYLCASSLAVREGRDTQYFGPGTRLTVL.

This clone was seen more than once but under ten times. The chain links TRBV14 to TRBJ2-7; 7 bases match TRBD1. J lost 2 bases, V lost 0 bases, and 4 bases had no gene match. The CDR3 contains 15 residues. The germline V gene encodes CDR1 SGHDN and CDR2 FVKESK. In DNA, the CDR3 is TGTGCCAGCAGCCAAGATTCGACAGGGCCCTACGAGCAGTACGTC. Translating gives CASSQDSTGPYEQYV.

This clone was observed a few times. The rearrangement links TRBV4-1 to TRBJ2-2; 10 bases are shared with TRBD2. Germline V gene data show CDR1 as MGHRA and CDR2 as YSYEKL. This CDR3 has 16 amino acids. Trimming cost V 1 base and J 4 bases; bases outside gene matches: 3. In DNA, the CDR3 is TGCGCCAGCAGCCAAGTACTAGCGGGACGCACCGGGGAGCTGTTTTTT. It specifies CASSQVLAGRTGELFF.

The sample holds one count of this clone. The chain joins TRBV18 to TRBJ1-1; D remains ambiguous. In germline, CDR1 is KGHSH, CDR2 LQKENI. CDR3 length: 14 amino acids. Trimming took off 4 bases at V and 2 bases at J, with 11 bases between the two ends. The CDR3 DNA reads as TGTGCCAGCTCACGCTCTAGAACCAACACTGAAGCTTTCTTT. Residues: CASSRSRTNTEAFF.

This chain joins TRBV5-8 and TRBJ1-4, with TRBD1 matching over 7 bases. Germline lookup yields CDR1 SGHTS and CDR2 YDEGEE. Germline trimming cut 3 bases from V and 7 bases from J; bases unmatched to any gene: 15. The CDR3 contains 17 residues. CDR3 nucleotides: TGTGCCAGCAGCTACTTCCTTAGACAGGGAAAAGGTGAAAAACTGTTTTTT. Amino acids: CASSYFLRQGKGEKLFF.

The V and J genes are TRBV29-1 and TRBJ1-2, with 10 positions matching TRBD1. Germline loops: CDR1 SQVTM, CDR2 ANQGSEA. CDR3 length: 13 residues. J was trimmed by 4 bases and V by 6 bases; bases with no gene match: 5. For the CDR3, the DNA is TGCAGCGTGGAGGGACAGGGGATCTATGGCTACACCTTC. This gives the protein CSVEGQGIYGYTF.

A remark on this clone: The identical CDR3 is also encoded by other nucleotide sequences in the sample. The chain combines TRBV28 with TRBJ1-2; D possibly corresponds to TRBD1 (6 bases). In germline, CDR1 is MDHEN, CDR2 SYDVKM. With 2 bases removed from V and 2 bases from J, the gap between germline ends came to 15 bases. The CDR3 totals 16 residues. The CDR3 nucleotides read TGTGCCAGCAGTTTAGGGGGGAGGGGGTTCAACTATGGCTACACCTTC. This codes for CASSLGGRGFNYGYTF.

The chain uses TRBV25-1 and TRBJ1-2; 10 bases fit TRBD1. The germline gives CDR1 MGHDK, CDR2 SYGVNS. The CDR3 length is 14 residues. V gave up 3 bases and J gave up 7 bases; unmatched junction bases: 5. Written as DNA, the CDR3 is TGTGCCAGCAGTGATGGGACAGGGGTAGGTGGCTACACCTTC. Translated: CASSDGTGVGGYTF.

CDR3 loop: CASSIAAGLQETQYF. In DNA form, the CDR3 reads TGTGCCAGTAGTATAGCCGCAGGGCTCCAAGAGACCCAGTACTTC. The gene calls are TRBV19 and TRBJ2-5; D perhaps matches TRBD1 (5 bases). V was cut by 1 base and J by 1 base, with 10 bases left in between. Germline CDR1 LNHDA, CDR2 SQIVND (reference sequence). The CDR3 runs to 15 residues. The full variable domain, in which reference TRBV19 and TRBJ2-5 provide the parts outside the CDR3, is DGGITQSPKYLFRKEGQNVTLSCEQNLNHDAMYWYRQDPGQGLRLIYYSQIVNDFQKGDIAEGYSVSREKKESFPLTVTSAQKNPTAFYLCASSIAAGLQETQYFGPGTRLLVL.

V gene TRBV30 combines with J gene TRBJ1-1, with a tentative D call TRBD1 (6 bases). Germline assignment: CDR1 GTSNPN and CDR2 SVGIG (reference sequence). The CDR3 runs 13 residues. Trimming cost V 2 bases and J 5 bases, with 12 bases left between them. CDR3 DNA: TGTGCCTGGAGTCATACAGGGAGTACTGAAGCTTTCTTT. Its translation: CAWSHTGSTEAFF.

This sequence joins TRBV7-3 and TRBJ2-1; 9 nucleotides align to TRBD1. Looked up from germline, CDR1 is SGHTA and CDR2 is FQGTGA. J gave up 7 bases and V 5 bases, and 9 bases lay outside the gene matches. The CDR3 has 15 amino acids. The CDR3 nucleotides are TGTGCCAGCAGCCGTGGACCGGGACAGGGTAATGAGCAGTTCTTC. As protein: CASSRGPGQGNEQFF.

This clone was counted once. The chain employs TRBV6-1 and TRBJ2-7; weak D call: TRBD1 (6 bases). The V end was cut by 4 bases, the J end by 3 bases, with 16 bases between. CDR3 length equals 15 residues. The germline V gene has CDR1 MNHNS and CDR2 SASEGT. In DNA, the CDR3 is TGTGCCAGCAGTGTGGACAGCGGCAGGATCTACGAGCAGTACGTC. This codes for CASSVDSGRIYEQYV.

The V call is TRBV29-1, the J call TRBJ2-7, with 7 positions matching TRBD1. Germline assignment: CDR1 SQVTM and CDR2 ANQGSEA. V was clipped by 7 bases and J by 5 bases; unmatched bases: 5. The CDR3 length is 11 residues. The CDR3 spells CSAMGQNEQYV. CDR3 sequence (DNA): TGCAGCGCCATGGGACAGAACGAGCAGTACGTC.

The genes are TRBV5-1 and TRBJ1-1; 9 bases agree with TRBD1. Germline CDR1 reads SGHRS; CDR2 reads YFSETQ. V lost 1 base and J lost 5; bases outside the gene matches: 3. CDR3 length: 14 residues. The CDR3 here is CASSLTGGNTEAFF. Here the CDR3 DNA reads TGCGCCAGCAGCTTGACAGGGGGCAATACTGAAGCTTTCTTT.

The chain is built from TRBV30 and TRBJ1-3; D call uncertain. The CDR3 consists of 12 residues. V lost 2 bases to trimming and J lost 9 bases, with 11 bases between them. The V gene's germline CDR1 is GTSNPN and CDR2 SVGIG (reference sequence). The CDR3 here is CAWSLTAGTIYF. The CDR3 DNA reads TGTGCCTGGAGTCTGACGGCAGGCACCATATATTTT.

DNA for the CDR3: TGTGCCAGCGGACAGGGGGCGACCTACGAGCAGTACTTC. Translating it yields CASGQGATYEQYF. This chain links TRBV6-5 with TRBJ2-7; 11 bases are a match to TRBD1. The length of the CDR3 is 13 residues. Trimming removed 8 bases from V and 2 bases from J; junction bases left unmatched: 2. Germline values: CDR1 MNHEY, CDR2 SVGAGI.